These 11 T cell receptor beta chains came from one sample sequenced in a study of cytomegalovirus exposure and HLA in healthy donors. Primers: 60 Vbeta forward and 13 Jbeta reverse. The assay was immunoSEQ multiplex PCR, and TCRdb's table has in-frame clones only and misses some. The sample lists around 110,000 clones, around 85% seen once, with 2% to 2.5% in the top ten. Material for sequencing was PBMCs. The receptors come from a man aged 25-45 years in good health and CMV-seronegative.

The V gene is TRBV9, the J gene TRBJ2-3; 10 bases fit TRBD1. J was trimmed by 1 base and V by 4 bases; bases with no gene match: 6. The length of the CDR3 is 16 residues. Looked up from germline, CDR1 is SGDLS and CDR2 is YYNGEE. The CDR3 protein is CASSFTGTGGTDTQYF. The CDR3 DNA reads as TGTGCCAGCAGCTTCACCGGGACAGGGGGCACAGATACGCAGTATTTT.

The genes are TRBV29-1 and TRBJ1-1; 8 bases are a match to TRBD1. V dropped 7 bases and J dropped 1; count of bases not matched to a gene: 5. CDR3 length equals 13 residues. Germline CDR1 reads SQVTM; CDR2 reads ANQGSEA. CDR3 sequence: CSAGGWGNTEAFF. In DNA, the CDR3 is TGCAGCGCAGGGGGCTGGGGGAACACTGAAGCTTTCTTT.

V gene TRBV9 combines with J gene TRBJ1-2, with 7 bases matching TRBD1. Germline V CDR1 and CDR2: SGDLS, YYNGEE. With 0 bases clipped from V and 3 bases from J, the junction kept 2 bases outside the gene matches. The CDR3 has 14 residues. CDR3 DNA sequence: TGTGCCAGCAGCGTAGGAGGGGGCGACTATGGCTACACCTTC. Encoded protein: CASSVGGGDYGYTF.

The chain couples TRBV6-1 to TRBJ2-3; TRBD2 matches at 8 bases. Germline CDR1 MNHNS, CDR2 SASEGT. V shed 3 bases and J 1 base; nucleotides not matched to a gene: 3. The CDR3 has 15 residues. The DNA of the CDR3 is TGTGCCAGCAGTGACCAAGCGGGGGGCACAGATACGCAGTATTTT. Amino acid sequence: CASSDQAGGTDTQYF.

The chain recombines TRBV4-1 with TRBJ2-2; TRBD2 agrees at 16 bases. The germline V gene encodes CDR1 MGHRA and CDR2 YSYEKL. CDR3 size: 20 residues. V lost 3 bases and J lost 7; bases outside the gene matches: 14. The CDR3 sequence is CASSHPGLAGGPGTHGELFF. CDR3 DNA: TGCGCCAGCAGCCACCCGGGACTAGCGGGGGGGCCAGGCACCCACGGGGAGCTGTTTTTT.

The chain uses TRBV18 and TRBJ1-2, with 10 bases matching TRBD1. This CDR3 contains 16 residues. Germline loops: CDR1 KGHSH, CDR2 LQKENI. V lost 3 bases to trimming and J lost 4 bases; unmatched junction nucleotides: 8. The CDR3 DNA sequence: TGTGCCAGCTCACCGCCCCTGGGGGACAGGGGCTATGGCTACACCTTC. It specifies CASSPPLGDRGYGYTF.

The chain carries TRBV28 and TRBJ1-5, with 10 bases fitting TRBD1. From germline, CDR1 is MDHEN and CDR2 SYDVKM. The CDR3 extends over 17 amino acids. V trimming: 5 bases; J trimming: 1 base; junction bases outside the gene matches: 8. The CDR3 DNA sequence: TGTGCCAGCAGTGTAGGGGGGACAGGGGAGAGCAATCAGCCCCAGCATTTT. Protein: CASSVGGTGESNQPQHF. The variable domain in full, completed from reference TRBV28 and TRBJ1-5, reads DVKVTQSSRYLVKRTGEKVFLECVQDMDHENMFWYRQDPGLGLRLIYFSYDVKMKEKGDIPEGYSVSREKKERFSLILESASTNQTSMYLCASSVGGTGESNQPQHFGDGTRLSIL.

In regard to this clone: The sample holds other DNA sequences that translate to the same CDR3. The V gene is TRBV6-1, the J gene TRBJ1-5; TRBD1 agrees at 7 bases. The CDR3 has 15 residues. Germline V gene sequence: CDR1 MNHNS, CDR2 SASEGT. The V and J ends lost 3 bases and 3 bases, in that order; junction bases with no gene match: 5. CDR3 bases: TGTGCCAGCAGTGATTTGGGACAGCTCAATCAGCCCCAGCATTTT. Translated: CASSDLGQLNQPQHF.

The DNA for the CDR3 is TGTGCCAGCAGCCCCGACAGGGGCTTTGGGTATGGCTACACCTTC. Translating it yields CASSPDRGFGYGYTF. This chain uses TRBV7-8 with TRBJ1-2; 8 positions agree with TRBD1. This CDR3 has 15 residues. Germline CDR1 reads SGHVS; CDR2 reads FQNEAQ. Unmatched junction bases numbered 10, after V lost 5 bases and J lost 5 bases.

CDR3 in amino acids: CASSPGQGAVEQFF. In nucleotides, the CDR3 is TGTGCCAGCTCACCAGGACAGGGGGCAGTTGAGCAGTTCTTC. The chain carries TRBV18 and TRBJ2-1, with 11 bases fitting TRBD1. Germline CDR1 is KGHSH and CDR2 is LQKENI. The CDR3 runs 14 residues. V lost 2 bases, J lost 9 bases, and 3 bases stayed unmatched.

The V and J genes are TRBV15 and TRBJ2-5, with a weak D call TRBD2 (6 bases). CDR3 length equals 15 residues. CDR1 is LNHNV and CDR2 is YYDKDF in the germline V gene (reference sequence). V dropped 0 bases and J dropped 4 bases, with 12 bases sitting between them. DNA for the CDR3: TGTGCCACCAGCAGAGATGGACGGCGGGGAGAGACCCAGTACTTC. It specifies CATSRDGRRGETQYF.